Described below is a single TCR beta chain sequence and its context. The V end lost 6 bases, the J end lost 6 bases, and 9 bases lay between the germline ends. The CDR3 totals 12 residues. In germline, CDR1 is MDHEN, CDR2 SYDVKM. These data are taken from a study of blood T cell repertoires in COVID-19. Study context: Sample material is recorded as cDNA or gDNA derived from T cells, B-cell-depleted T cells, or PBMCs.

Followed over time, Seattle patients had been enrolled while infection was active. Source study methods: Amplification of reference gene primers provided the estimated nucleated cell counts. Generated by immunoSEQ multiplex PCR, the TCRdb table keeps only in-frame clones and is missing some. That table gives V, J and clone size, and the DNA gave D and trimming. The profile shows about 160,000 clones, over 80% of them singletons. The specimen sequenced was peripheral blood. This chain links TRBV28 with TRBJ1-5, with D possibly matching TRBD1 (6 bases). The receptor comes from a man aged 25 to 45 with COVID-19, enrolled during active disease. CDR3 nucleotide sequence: TGTGCCAGCAGGACAGGAGGTCAGCCCCAGCATTTT. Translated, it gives CASRTGGQPQHF. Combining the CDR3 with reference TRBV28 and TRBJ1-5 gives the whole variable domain DVKVTQSSRYLVKRTGEKVFLECVQDMDHENMFWYRQDPGLGLRLIYFSYDVKMKEKGDIPEGYSVSREKKERFSLILESASTNQTSMYLCASRTGGQPQHFGDGTRLSIL.